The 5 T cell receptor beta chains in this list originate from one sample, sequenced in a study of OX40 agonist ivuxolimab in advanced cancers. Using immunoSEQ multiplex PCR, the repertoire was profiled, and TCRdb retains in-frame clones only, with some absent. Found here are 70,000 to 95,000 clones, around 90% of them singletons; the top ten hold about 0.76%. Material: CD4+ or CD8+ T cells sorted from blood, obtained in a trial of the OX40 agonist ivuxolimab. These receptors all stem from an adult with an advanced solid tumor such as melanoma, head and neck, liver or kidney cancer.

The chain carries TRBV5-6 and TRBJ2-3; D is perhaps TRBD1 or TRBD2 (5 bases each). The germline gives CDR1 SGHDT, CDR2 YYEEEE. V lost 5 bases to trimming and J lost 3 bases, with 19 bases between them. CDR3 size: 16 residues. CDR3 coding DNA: TGTGCCAGCAGGAGAAGGGACCTTAGCTCAACAGATACGCAGTATTTT. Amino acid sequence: CASRRRDLSSTDTQYF.

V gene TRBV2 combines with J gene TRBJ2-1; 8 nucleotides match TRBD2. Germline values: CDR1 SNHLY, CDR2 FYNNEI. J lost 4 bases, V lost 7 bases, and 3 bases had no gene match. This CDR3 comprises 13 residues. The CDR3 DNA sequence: TGTGCCAGCAAAGCGGGGGAGTACAATGAGCAGTTCTTC. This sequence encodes CASKAGEYNEQFF. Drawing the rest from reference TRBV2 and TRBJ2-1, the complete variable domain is EPEVTQTPSHQVTQMGQEVILRCVPISNHLYFYWYRQILGQKVEFLVSFYNNEISEKSEIFDDQFSVERPDGSNFTLKIRSTKLEDSAMYFCASKAGEYNEQFFGPGTRLTVL.

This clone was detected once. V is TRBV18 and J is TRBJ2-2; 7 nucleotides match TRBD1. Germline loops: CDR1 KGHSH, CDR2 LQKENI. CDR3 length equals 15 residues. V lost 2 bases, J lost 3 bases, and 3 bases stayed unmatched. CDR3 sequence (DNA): TGTGCCAGCTCACCAGGGGACAGCGACACCGGGGAGCTGTTTTTT. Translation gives CASSPGDSDTGELFF.

The CDR3 region is CAWSPNSYEQYF. The CDR3 DNA follows: TGTGCCTGGAGTCCCAACTCCTACGAGCAGTACTTC. This chain joins TRBV30 and TRBJ2-7; D is uncertain. The CDR3 length is 12 residues. The V gene lost 2 bases and the J gene lost 0 bases, with 5 bases spanning the gap. CDR1 and CDR2 (germline): GTSNPN, SVGIG (reference sequence).

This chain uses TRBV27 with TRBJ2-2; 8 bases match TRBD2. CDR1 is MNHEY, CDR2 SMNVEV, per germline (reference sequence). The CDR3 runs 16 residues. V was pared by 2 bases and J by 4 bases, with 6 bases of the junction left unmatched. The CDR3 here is CASSLGLAGPTGELFF. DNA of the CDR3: TGTGCCAGCAGTTTAGGGCTAGCGGGCCCCACCGGGGAGCTGTTTTTT.